One and the same sample provided the 5 T cell receptor beta chains below, sequenced in a study of blood T cells in healthy people across ages. For the second PCR, which ran for 7 to 11 cycles, a sample-barcoded 5' primer and a J-beta primer mix were used. TCRdb independently ran MiXCR on the 5' RACE reads; one entry per CDR3 protein. The sample has approximately 780,000 distinct CDR3 sequences; roughly 24% are singletons. A further study also used this sample, focusing on T cells of mothers and their children.

Sequenced sample: blood. The receptors come from a boy younger than 18 in good health.

This clonotype was observed a handful of times. The chain has TRBV20-1 and TRBJ1-4; D is unresolved. Germline loops: CDR1 DFQATT, CDR2 SNEGSKA (reference sequence). Trimming cost V 2 bases and J 10 bases, with 17 bases left between them. The CDR3 consists of 14 residues. CDR3 residues: CSARQLGRDGKLFF. The CDR3 nucleotides read TGCAGTGCTAGACAACTGGGTCGCGATGGAAAACTGTTTTTT.

This chain joins TRBV13 and TRBJ2-5; D is ambiguous. V shed 3 bases and J shed 4 bases, with 12 bases lying between them. The germline V gene has CDR1 PRHDT and CDR2 FYEKMQ (reference sequence). This CDR3 comprises 14 residues. CDR3: CASSLRPQGETQYF. In DNA, the CDR3 is TGTGCCAGCAGCTTGCGACCCCAAGGAGAGACCCAGTACTTC. Using reference TRBV13 and TRBJ2-5 for the parts outside the CDR3, the full variable domain is AAGVIQSPRHLIKEKRETATLKCYPIPRHDTVYWYQQGPGQDPQFLISFYEKMQSDKGSIPDRFSAQQFSDYHSELNMSSLELGDSALYFCASSLRPQGETQYFGPGTRLLVL.

This clonotype was seen only once. The V and J genes are TRBV5-1 and TRBJ2-1; D may be TRBD2 (6 bases). V was trimmed by 1 base and J by 0 bases, leaving 11 bases between them. In germline, CDR1 is SGHRS, CDR2 YFSETQ. The CDR3 covers 16 residues. The CDR3: CASSLKEGHSYNEQFF. The CDR3 coding sequence is TGCGCCAGCAGCTTGAAGGAGGGGCACTCCTACAATGAGCAGTTCTTC.

The genes are TRBV19 and TRBJ2-7, with 7 bases identical to TRBD1. V shed 4 bases and J 2 bases; nucleotides not matched to a gene: 8. This CDR3 comprises 15 residues. Germline-derived CDR1 and CDR2 are LNHDA and SQIVND (reference sequence). CDR3 sequence: CASSRGGQVTYEQYF. DNA of the CDR3: TGTGCCAGTAGTAGGGGCGGACAGGTAACCTACGAGCAGTACTTC.

This clonotype came up a few times. This rearrangement joins TRBV18 to TRBJ2-4, with D tentatively TRBD1 (5 bases). The ends were cut back, 2 bases at V and 4 bases at J, with 9 bases in the middle. Germline V CDR1 and CDR2: KGHSH, LQKENI. CDR3 length: 14 amino acids. The CDR3, as DNA: TGTGCCAGCTCACCATCGACAGAAAAAAACATTCAGTACTTC. Its protein product is CASSPSTEKNIQYF.